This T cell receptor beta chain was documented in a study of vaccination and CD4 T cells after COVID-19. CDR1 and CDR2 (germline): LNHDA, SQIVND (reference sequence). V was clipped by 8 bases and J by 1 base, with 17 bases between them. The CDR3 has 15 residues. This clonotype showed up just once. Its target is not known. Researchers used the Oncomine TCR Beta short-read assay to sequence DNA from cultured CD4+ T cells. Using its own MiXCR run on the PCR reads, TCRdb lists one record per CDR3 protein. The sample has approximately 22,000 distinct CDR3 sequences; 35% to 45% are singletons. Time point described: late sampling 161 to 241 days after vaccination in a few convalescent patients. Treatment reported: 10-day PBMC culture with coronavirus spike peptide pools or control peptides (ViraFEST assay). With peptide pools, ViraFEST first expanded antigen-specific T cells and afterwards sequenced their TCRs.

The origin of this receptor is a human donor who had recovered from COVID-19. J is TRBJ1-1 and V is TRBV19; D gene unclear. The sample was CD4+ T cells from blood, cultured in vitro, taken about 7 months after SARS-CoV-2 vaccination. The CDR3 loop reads CASHPLSTRNTEAFF. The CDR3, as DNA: TGTGCCAGTCATCCTCTTTCCACCCGGAACACTGAAGCTTTCTTT.